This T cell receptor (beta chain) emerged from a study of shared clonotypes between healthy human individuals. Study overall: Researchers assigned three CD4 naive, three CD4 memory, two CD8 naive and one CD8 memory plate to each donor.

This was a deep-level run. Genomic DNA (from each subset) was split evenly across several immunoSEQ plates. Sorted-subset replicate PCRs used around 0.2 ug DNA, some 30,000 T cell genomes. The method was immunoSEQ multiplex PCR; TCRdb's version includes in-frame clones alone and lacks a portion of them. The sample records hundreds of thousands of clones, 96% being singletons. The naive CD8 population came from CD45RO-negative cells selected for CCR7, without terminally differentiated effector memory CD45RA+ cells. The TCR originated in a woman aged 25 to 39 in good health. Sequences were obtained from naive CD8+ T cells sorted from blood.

The CDR3 loop is CAWRQPGLKSTDTQYF. In DNA, the CDR3 is TGTGCCTGGCGGCAGCCGGGACTAAAAAGCACAGATACGCAGTATTTT. The chain combines TRBV30 with TRBJ2-3, with TRBD2 identical over 7 bases. In germline, CDR1 is GTSNPN, CDR2 SVGIG (reference sequence). The CDR3 is 16 residues long. V dropped 5 bases and J dropped 0; count of bases not matched to a gene: 11.